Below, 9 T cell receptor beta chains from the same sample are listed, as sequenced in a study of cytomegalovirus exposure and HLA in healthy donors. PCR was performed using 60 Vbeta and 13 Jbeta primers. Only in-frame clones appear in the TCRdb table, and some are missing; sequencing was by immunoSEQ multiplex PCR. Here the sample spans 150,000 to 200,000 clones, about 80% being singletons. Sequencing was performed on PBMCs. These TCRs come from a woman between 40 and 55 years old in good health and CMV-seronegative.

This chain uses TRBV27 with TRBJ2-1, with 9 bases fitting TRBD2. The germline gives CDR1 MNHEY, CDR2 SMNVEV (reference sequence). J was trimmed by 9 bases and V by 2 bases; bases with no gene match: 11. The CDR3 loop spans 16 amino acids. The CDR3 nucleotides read TGTGCCAGCAGTTTAGGTAGCGGGAGCGAAAGGGGTGAGCAGTTCTTC. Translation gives CASSLGSGSERGEQFF.

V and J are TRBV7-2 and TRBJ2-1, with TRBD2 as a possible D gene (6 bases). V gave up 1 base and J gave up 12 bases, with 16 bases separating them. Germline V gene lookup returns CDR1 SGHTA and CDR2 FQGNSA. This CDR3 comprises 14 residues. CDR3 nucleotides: TGTGCCAGCAGCTTAGATTTACGGGAGACCCGGCAGTTCTTC. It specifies CASSLDLRETRQFF.

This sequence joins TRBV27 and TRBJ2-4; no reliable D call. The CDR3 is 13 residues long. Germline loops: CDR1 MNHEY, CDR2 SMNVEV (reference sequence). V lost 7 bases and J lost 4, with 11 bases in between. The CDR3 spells CASKGGTKNIQYF. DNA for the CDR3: TGTGCCAGCAAAGGCGGAACAAAAAACATTCAGTACTTC.

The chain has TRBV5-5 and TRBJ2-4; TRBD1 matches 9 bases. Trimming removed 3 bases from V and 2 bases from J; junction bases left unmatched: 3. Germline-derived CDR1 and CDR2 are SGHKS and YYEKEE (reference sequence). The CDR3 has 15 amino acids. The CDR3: CASSWGQGTKNIQYF. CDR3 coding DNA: TGTGCCAGCAGCTGGGGACAGGGTACCAAAAACATTCAGTACTTC.

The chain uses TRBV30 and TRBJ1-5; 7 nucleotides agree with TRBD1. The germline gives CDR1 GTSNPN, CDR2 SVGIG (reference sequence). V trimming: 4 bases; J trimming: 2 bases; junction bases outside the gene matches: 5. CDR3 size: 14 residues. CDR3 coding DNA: TGTGCCTGGACCCTAGGGACAGGCAATCAGCCCCAGCATTTT. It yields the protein CAWTLGTGNQPQHF.

CDR3 nucleotides: TGTGCCAGCAGCGGGCGGACAGCCTACGAGCAGTACTTC. Amino acid sequence: CASSGRTAYEQYF. The chain couples TRBV11-3 to TRBJ2-7; perhaps TRBD1 as D (6 bases). The V end lost 5 bases, the J end lost 2 bases, and 10 bases lay between the germline ends. Per germline, CDR1 SGHNT and CDR2 YENEEA. This CDR3 contains 13 residues.

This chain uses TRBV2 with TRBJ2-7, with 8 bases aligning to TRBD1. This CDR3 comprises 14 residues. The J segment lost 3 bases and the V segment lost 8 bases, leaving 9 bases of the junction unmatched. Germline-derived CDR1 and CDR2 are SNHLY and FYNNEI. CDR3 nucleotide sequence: TGTGCCAGCGCTCAGGACAGGGATTTCTACGAGCAGTACTTC. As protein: CASAQDRDFYEQYF.

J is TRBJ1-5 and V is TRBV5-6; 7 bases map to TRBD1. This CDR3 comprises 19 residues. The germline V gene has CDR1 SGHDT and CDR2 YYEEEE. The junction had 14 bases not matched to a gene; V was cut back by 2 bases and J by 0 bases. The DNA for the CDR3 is TGTGCCAGCAGCTTTGCCAGTCCCGGGACAGATTATAGCAATCAGCCCCAGCATTTT. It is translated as CASSFASPGTDYSNQPQHF.

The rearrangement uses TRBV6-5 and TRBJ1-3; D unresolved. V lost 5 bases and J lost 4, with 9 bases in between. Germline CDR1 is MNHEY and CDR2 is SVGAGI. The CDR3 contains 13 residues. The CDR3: CASSEFRGNTIYF. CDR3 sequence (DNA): TGTGCCAGCAGTGAATTTAGAGGAAACACCATATATTTT.